The sequence of this TCR beta chain was determined in a study of cytomegalovirus exposure and HLA in healthy donors. General study findings and limits: HLA alleles showed associations with 16,951 TCR beta sequences in a later analysis, at a 0.05 false discovery rate. The classifier reportedly diagnosed cytomegalovirus status with high sensitivity and specificity.

To note about this clone: What it binds is unknown.

The PCR was carried out with 60 Vbeta primers and 13 Jbeta primers. The data were produced by immunoSEQ multiplex PCR, yet TCRdb's version contains in-frame clones alone and is incomplete. This repertoire shows 120,000 to 150,000 clones, over 75% found once; its top ten account for approximately 2.9%. The CDR3 has 16 amino acids. The V segment lost 5 bases and the J segment 0 bases; nucleotides outside the gene matches: 7. Germline V CDR1 and CDR2: LNHDA, SQIVND (reference sequence). Sequenced: PBMCs. The chain has TRBV19 and TRBJ2-5, with 9 nucleotides matching TRBD2. The TCR originated in a woman aged 30 to 39 in good health and CMV-seronegative. The CDR3 DNA reads as TGTGCCAGTAGTCAAAGACTAGCGGAGTACCAAGAGACCCAGTACTTC. This translates into CASSQRLAEYQETQYF.